This T cell receptor (beta chain) appears in the sequencing data of a study of blood T cell repertoires in COVID-19. Background on the study: Nucleic acid was either cDNA or gDNA, and it came from T cells, B-cell-depleted T cells, or PBMCs.

V gave up 1 base and J gave up 4 bases, with 2 bases separating them. Germline CDR1 KGHSH, CDR2 LQKENI. The CDR3 covers 12 residues. Some clones are missing from TCRdb's copy, which holds only in-frame ones; the method was immunoSEQ multiplex PCR. This table holds approximately 470,000 clones, 70% to 90% found once. The sequence was obtained from a human donor in a cohort sampled during active COVID-19. What was sequenced was peripheral blood. The rearrangement joins TRBV18 to TRBJ1-3; no definite D call. For the CDR3, the DNA is TGTGCCAGCTCACCACTAGGAAACACCATATATTTT. Translated, it gives CASSPLGNTIYF.